This T cell receptor (beta chain) was documented in a study of OX40 agonist ivuxolimab in advanced cancers. With regard to the full study: Ivuxolimab, which targeted the costimulatory receptor OX40 (CD134), was an agonistic, fully human IgG2 monoclonal antibody. The paper covers the monotherapy dose-escalation part of the phase I ivuxolimab trial, which included N of about 50 patients. Patients were allowed to have had prior anti-PD-1, anti-PD-L1 or anti-CTLA-4 therapy, and 40% of the dose-escalation patients had previously received checkpoint inhibitors. Peripheral TCRbeta sequencing aimed to test whether ivuxolimab altered TCR sequence diversity and caused clonal T-cell expansion. Three dose-escalation patients achieved partial responses, one with hepatocellular carcinoma and two with cutaneous melanoma. Intravenous ivuxolimab was administered to patients every 2 weeks at six dose levels: 0.01, 0.1, 0.3, 1.5, 3 and 10 mg/kg. The dose-escalation cohort was almost 85% male with a mean age of about 65 years, ranging from roughly 23 to 80. Of the approximately 50 dose-escalation patients, hepatocellular carcinoma was present in roughly 19, melanoma in roughly 15, renal cell carcinoma in 9 and head and neck cancer in 9. General study outcomes and caveats: Clonal expansion of both CD4+ and CD8+ blood T cells was observed from baseline to week 6 at doses 0.1 to 3.0 mg/kg. Low levels of normalized T-cell clonal expansion were also seen in some nonresponding patients. In partial responders in the 0.1-3.0 mg/kg groups, normalized peripheral clonal expansion was found to be among the lowest, especially among CD8+ T cells. The antigen specificity of the peripheral T cells that underwent clonal expansion was not determined. After ivuxolimab, more expanded clones were found on average in CD8+ T cells than in CD4+ T cells.

Comment on this clone: This clone's antigen is unknown. No base quality information exists; no much larger clone differs at one position.

CDR3 length: 12 amino acids, cysteine to phenylalanine. The retained sequence is limited to the CDR3, 36 bases, with the frame set at the first base. The germline V gene (reference sequence) supplies CDR1 SEHNR and CDR2 FQNEAQ. Trimming at the junction amounts to 5 bases on V and 1 base on J, and the germline ends lie 6 bases apart. Genomic DNA was isolated from the sorted cells so that the TCRbeta CDR3 region could be sequenced. The immunoSEQ Assay was used for sequencing of TCRbeta CDR3 regions. Sourced from immuneACCESS, this table was stored by TCRdb with only in-frame sequences that have V and J called. A share of the clones is absent; for the studies checked, an unresolved V gene accounts for under half, and the remainder has no known explanation. This sample gives around 35,000 clones in total; about 88% of them show up just once. About 2.4% of the sample goes to the ten largest clones. Patients with autoimmune disease history or receiving systemic immunosuppression were excluded from the trial. In every dose cohort, peripheral blood was drawn for TCR sequencing at baseline, cycle 4 day 1, and cycle 7 day 1. Samples came from an open-label, multicenter, first-in-human phase I dose-escalation trial of ivuxolimab. Adults with locally advanced or metastatic head and neck squamous cell, hepatocellular, melanoma or renal cell carcinoma were enrolled in the trial. Before TCR sequencing, CD4+ T cells and CD8+ T cells were sorted from peripheral blood as separate populations.

The starting material was CD4+ or CD8+ T cells sorted from blood, obtained in a trial of the OX40 agonist ivuxolimab. The chain employs TRBV7-9 and TRBJ2-7; no D gene can be assigned with confidence. The TCR sequence derives from an adult with an advanced solid tumor such as melanoma, head and neck, liver or kidney cancer. The sequenced DNA is TGTGCCAGCAGCACCCCATCCTACGAGCAGTACTTC. This encodes CASSTPSYEQYF. With all but the CDR3 taken from the reference TRBV7-9 and TRBJ2-7 genes, the full variable domain is: DTGVSQNPRHKITKRGQNVTFRCDPISEHNRLYWYRQTLGQGPEFLTYFQNEAQLEKSRLLSDRFSAERPKGSFSTLEIQRTEQGDSAMYLCASSTPSYEQYFGPGTRLTVT.